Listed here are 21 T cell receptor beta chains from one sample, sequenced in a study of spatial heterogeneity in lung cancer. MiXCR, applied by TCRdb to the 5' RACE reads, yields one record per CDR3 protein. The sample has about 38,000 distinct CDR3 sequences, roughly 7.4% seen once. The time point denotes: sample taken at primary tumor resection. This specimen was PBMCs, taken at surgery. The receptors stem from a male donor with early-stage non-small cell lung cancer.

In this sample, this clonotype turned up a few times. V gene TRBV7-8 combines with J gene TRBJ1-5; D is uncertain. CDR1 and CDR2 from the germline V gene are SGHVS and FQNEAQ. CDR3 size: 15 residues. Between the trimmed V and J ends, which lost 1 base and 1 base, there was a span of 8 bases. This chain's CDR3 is CASSLGGGSNQPQHF. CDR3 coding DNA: TGTGCCAGCAGCTTAGGGGGAGGGAGCAATCAGCCCCAGCATTTT.

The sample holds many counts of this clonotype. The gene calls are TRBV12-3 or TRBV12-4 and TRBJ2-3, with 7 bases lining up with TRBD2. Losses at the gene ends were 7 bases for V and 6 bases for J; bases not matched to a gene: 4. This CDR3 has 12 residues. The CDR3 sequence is CASTVRGDTQYF. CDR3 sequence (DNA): TGTGCCAGCACGGTGCGGGGGGATACGCAGTATTTT.

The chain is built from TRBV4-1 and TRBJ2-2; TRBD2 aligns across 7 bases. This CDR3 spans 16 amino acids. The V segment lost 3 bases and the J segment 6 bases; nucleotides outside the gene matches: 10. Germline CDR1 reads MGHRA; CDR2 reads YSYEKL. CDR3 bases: TGCGCCAGCAGCCAGACTCACGCGGGGGACCCCGGGGAGCTGTTTTTT. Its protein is CASSQTHAGDPGELFF.

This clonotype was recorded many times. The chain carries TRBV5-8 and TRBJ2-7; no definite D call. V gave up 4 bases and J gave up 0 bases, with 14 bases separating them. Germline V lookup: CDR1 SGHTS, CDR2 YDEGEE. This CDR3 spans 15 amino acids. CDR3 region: CASSQQALSSYEQYV. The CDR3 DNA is TGTGCCAGCAGCCAGCAGGCCTTAAGCTCCTACGAGCAGTACGTC.

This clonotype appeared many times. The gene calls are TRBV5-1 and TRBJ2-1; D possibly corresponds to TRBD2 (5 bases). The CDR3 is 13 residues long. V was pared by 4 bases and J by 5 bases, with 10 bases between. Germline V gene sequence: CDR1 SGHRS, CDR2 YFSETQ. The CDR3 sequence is CASSIGLDNEQFF. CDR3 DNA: TGCGCCAGCAGCATAGGACTGGACAATGAGCAGTTCTTC.

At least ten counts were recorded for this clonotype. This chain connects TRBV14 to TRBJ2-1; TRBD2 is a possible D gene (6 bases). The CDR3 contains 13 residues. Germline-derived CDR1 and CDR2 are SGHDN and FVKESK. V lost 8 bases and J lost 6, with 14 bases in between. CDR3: CASRKRRGNEQFF. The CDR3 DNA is TGTGCCAGCCGAAAGAGGCGGGGCAATGAGCAGTTCTTC. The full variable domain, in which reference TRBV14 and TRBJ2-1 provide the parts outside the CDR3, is EAGVTQFPSHSVIEKGQTVTLRCDPISGHDNLYWYRRVMGKEIKFLLHFVKESKQDESGMPNNRFLAERTGGTYSTLKVQPAELEDSGVYFCASRKRRGNEQFFGPGTRLTVL.

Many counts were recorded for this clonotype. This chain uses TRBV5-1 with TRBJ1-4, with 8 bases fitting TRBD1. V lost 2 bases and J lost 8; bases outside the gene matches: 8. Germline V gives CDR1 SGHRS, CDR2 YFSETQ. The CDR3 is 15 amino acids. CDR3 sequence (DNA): TGCGCCAGCAGCTTCACAGGGGGGCCGGGCGAAAAACTGTTTTTT. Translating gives CASSFTGGPGEKLFF.

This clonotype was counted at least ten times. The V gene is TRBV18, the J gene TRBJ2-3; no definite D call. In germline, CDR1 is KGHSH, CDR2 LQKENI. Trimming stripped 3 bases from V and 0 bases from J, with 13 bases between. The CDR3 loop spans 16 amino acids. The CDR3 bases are TGTGCCAGCTCACCGTTAGCAGGAACTAGCACAGATACGCAGTATTTT. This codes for CASSPLAGTSTDTQYF.

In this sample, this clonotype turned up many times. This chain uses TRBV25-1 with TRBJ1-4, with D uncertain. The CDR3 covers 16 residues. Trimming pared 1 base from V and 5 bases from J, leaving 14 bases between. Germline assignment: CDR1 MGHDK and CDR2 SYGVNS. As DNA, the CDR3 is TGTGCCAGCAGTGAATCCCCGAGTAGTATCAATGAAAAACTGTTTTTT. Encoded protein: CASSESPSSINEKLFF.

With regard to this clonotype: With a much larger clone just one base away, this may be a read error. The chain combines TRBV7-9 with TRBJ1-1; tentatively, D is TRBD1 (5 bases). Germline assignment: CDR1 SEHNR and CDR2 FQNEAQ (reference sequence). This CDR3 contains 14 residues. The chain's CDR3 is CASSPGVPNTETFF. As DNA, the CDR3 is TGTGCCAGCAGCCCGGGGGTCCCGAACACTGAAACTTTCTTT. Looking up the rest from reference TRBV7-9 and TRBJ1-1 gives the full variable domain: DTGVSQNPRHKITKRGQNVTFRCDPISEHNRLYWYRQTLGQGPEFLTYFQNEAQLEKSRLLSDRFSAERPKGSFSTLEIQRTEQGDSAMYLCASSPGVPNTETFFGQGTRLTVV.

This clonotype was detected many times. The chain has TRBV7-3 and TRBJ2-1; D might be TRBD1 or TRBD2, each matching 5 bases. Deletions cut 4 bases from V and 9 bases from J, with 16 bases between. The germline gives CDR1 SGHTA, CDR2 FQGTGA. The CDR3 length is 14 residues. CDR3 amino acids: CASSSSPGTSEQFF. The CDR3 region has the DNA TGTGCCAGCAGCTCTAGTCCCGGGACGAGTGAGCAGTTCTTC. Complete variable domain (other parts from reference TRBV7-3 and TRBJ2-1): GAGVSQTPSNKVTEKGKYVELRCDPISGHTALYWYRQSLGQGPEFLIYFQGTGAADDSGLPNDRFFAVRPEGSVSTLKIQRTERGDSAVYLCASSSSPGTSEQFFGPGTRLTVL.

CDR3 in DNA: TGTGCCAGCAGCTCAACAGGGTCCGGGGAGCTGTTTTTT. This translates into CASSSTGSGELFF. The chain uses TRBV7-9 and TRBJ2-2; D is perhaps TRBD1 (6 bases). The CDR3 covers 13 residues. Deletions cut 4 bases from V and 6 bases from J, with 9 bases between. Looked up from germline, CDR1 is SEHNR and CDR2 is FQNEAQ (reference sequence).

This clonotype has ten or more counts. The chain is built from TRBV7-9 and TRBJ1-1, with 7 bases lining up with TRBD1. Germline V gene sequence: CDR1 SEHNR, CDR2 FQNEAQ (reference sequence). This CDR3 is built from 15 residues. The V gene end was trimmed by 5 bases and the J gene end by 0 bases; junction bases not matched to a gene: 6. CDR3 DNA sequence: TGTGCCAGCAGCCAGGGGGGGTCGCTGAACACTGAAGCTTTCTTT. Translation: CASSQGGSLNTEAFF.

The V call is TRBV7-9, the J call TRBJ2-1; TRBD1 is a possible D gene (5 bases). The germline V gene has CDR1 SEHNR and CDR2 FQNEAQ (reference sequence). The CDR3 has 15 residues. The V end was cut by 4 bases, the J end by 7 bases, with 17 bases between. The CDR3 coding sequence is TGTGCCAGCAGCTCCACCTCCTTGGACAAAAATGAGCAGTTCTTC. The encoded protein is CASSSTSLDKNEQFF. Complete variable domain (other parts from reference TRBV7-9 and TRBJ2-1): DTGVSQNPRHKITKRGQNVTFRCDPISEHNRLYWYRQTLGQGPEFLTYFQNEAQLEKSRLLSDRFSAERPKGSFSTLEIQRTEQGDSAMYLCASSSTSLDKNEQFFGPGTRLTVL.

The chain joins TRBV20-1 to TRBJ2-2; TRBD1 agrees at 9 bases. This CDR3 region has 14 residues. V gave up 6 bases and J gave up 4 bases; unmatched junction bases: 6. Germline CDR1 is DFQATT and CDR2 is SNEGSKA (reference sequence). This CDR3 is CSAHKQGATGELFF. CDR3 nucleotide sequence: TGCAGTGCACATAAACAGGGGGCCACCGGGGAGCTGTTTTTT.

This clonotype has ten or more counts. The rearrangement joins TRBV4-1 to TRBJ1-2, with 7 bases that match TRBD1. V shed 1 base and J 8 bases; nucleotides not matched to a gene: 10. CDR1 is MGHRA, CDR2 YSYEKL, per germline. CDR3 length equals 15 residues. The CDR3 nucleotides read TGCGCCAGCAGCCAAGGGGAGGACAGGAGGTACGGCTACACCTTC. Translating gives CASSQGEDRRYGYTF.

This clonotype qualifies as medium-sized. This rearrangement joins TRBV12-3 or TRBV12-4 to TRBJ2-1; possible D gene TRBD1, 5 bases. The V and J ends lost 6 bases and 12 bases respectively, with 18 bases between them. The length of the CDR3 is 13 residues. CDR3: CASSTRWGVTQFF. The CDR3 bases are TGTGCCAGCAGCACCAGGTGGGGCGTGACGCAGTTCTTC.

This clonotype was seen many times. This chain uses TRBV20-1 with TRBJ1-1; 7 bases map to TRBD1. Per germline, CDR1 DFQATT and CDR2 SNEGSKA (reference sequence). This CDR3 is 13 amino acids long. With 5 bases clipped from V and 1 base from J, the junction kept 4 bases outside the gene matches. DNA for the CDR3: TGCAGTGCTGGGGACAGCCCGAACACTGAAGCTTTCTTT. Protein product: CSAGDSPNTEAFF.

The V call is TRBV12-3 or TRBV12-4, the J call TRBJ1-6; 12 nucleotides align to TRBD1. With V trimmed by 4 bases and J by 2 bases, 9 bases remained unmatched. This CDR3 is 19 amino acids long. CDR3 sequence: CASSYAPGQGATYNSPLHF. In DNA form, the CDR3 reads TGTGCCAGCAGTTACGCCCCGGGACAGGGGGCCACCTATAATTCACCCCTCCACTTT.

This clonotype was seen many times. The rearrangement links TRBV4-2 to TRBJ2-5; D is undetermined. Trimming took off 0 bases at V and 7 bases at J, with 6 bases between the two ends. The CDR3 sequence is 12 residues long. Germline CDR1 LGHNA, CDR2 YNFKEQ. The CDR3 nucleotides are TGTGCCAGCAGCCAAGATTGGAGGACCCAGTACTTC. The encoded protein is CASSQDWRTQYF.

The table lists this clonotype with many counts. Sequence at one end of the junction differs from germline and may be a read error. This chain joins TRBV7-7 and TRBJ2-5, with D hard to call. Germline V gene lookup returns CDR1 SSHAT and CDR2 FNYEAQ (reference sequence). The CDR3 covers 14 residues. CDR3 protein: CASSLGSYQETQYF. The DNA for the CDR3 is TGTGCTAGCAGCTTAGGGTCGTACCAAGAGACCCAGTACTTC.